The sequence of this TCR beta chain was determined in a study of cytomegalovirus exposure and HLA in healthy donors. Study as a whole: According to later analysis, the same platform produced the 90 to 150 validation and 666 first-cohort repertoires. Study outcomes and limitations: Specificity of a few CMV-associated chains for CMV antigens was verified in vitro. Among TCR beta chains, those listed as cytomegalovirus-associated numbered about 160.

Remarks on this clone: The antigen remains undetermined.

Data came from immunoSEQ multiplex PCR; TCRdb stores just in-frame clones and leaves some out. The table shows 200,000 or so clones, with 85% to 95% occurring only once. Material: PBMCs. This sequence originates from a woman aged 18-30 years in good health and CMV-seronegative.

In DNA form, the CDR3 reads TGTGCCAGCAGCTCGCTAGGTCAGACGCTTAATAGCAATCAGCCCCAGCATTTT. Amino acid sequence: CASSSLGQTLNSNQPQHF. The rearrangement links TRBV5-6 to TRBJ1-5; no reliable D call. Germline V gene sequence: CDR1 SGHDT, CDR2 YYEEEE. V lost 3 bases, J lost 0 bases, and 19 bases lay in between. CDR3 length: 18 residues.